A selection of T cell receptor beta chains follows, all from one sample in a study of shared clonotypes between healthy human individuals. Repertoires were generated with immunoSEQ multiplex PCR, while TCRdb's copy carries only in-frame clones and drops some. This table has 1.5 million to 2.5 million clones, about 95% appearing once. Sequencing was performed on naive CD8+ T cells sorted from blood. The receptors here all came from a man younger than 35 in good health. CDR3s include the opening cysteine and the closing phenylalanine or tryptophan. D genes are given only for firm matches. Not every row has a clone size; where given, it reads once, few, many or a size class.

d_call	j_call	clone_size	v_call	cdr3_aa	cdr3_nt
TRBD1	TRBJ2-1	-	TRBV6-6	CATLIEWDRYNEQFF	TGTGCCACCCTGATTGAGTGGGACAGATACAATGAGCAGTTCTTC
-	TRBJ1-6	-	TRBV7-3	CASSLVSGSPLHF	TGTGCCAGCAGCTTAGTGAGTGGATCACCCCTCCACTTT
-	TRBJ1-5	-	TRBV5-6	CASSSGFQPQHF	TGTGCCAGCAGCTCAGGATTCCAGCCCCAGCATTTT
-	TRBJ2-7	-	TRBV11-3	CASSAPSNPYEQYF	TGTGCCAGCAGCGCCCCATCGAACCCCTACGAGCAGTACTTC
-	TRBJ1-1	-	TRBV9	CASSVEVSTEAFF	TGTGCCAGCAGCGTAGAAGTGAGCACTGAAGCTTTCTTT
-	TRBJ2-5	-	TRBV9	CASSVDLRGQETQYF	TGTGCCAGCAGCGTAGATTTGCGGGGACAAGAGACCCAGTACTTC
-	TRBJ2-7	-	TRBV5-4	CASSLGQSYEQYF	TGTGCCAGCAGCTTGGGACAGTCCTACGAGCAGTACTTC
TRBD1	TRBJ1-2	-	TRBV13	CASTLPAGQGTNYGYTF	TGTGCCAGCACCCTCCCCGCGGGACAGGGGACTAACTATGGCTACACCTTC
-	TRBJ2-1	-	TRBV13	CASTLGGSGVSYNEQFF	TGTGCCAGCACCCTAGGGGGTTCAGGGGTCTCCTACAATGAGCAGTTCTTC
-	TRBJ2-5	-	TRBV27	CASSLLWGPGRETQYF	TGTGCCAGCAGTTTACTCTGGGGGCCGGGGCGAGAGACCCAGTACTTC
-	TRBJ2-3	-	TRBV7-9	CASSQRTLSSTDTQYF	TGTGCCAGCAGTCAAAGGACATTGTCTAGCACAGATACGCAGTATTTT
-	TRBJ2-7	-	TRBV4-3	CASSQAHTNSYEQYF	TGCGCCAGCAGCCAAGCCCACACGAACTCCTACGAGCAGTACTTC
-	TRBJ1-4	-	TRBV7-9	CASSFALRDLNEKLFF	TGTGCCAGCAGCTTCGCCCTCAGGGACCTCAATGAAAAACTGTTTTTT
-	TRBJ1-4	-	TRBV7-9	CASSLPPNEKLFF	TGTGCCAGCAGCCTCCCTCCTAATGAAAAACTGTTTTTT
-	TRBJ1-2	-	TRBV10-2	CASSEALWEEDGYTF	TGCGCCAGCAGTGAGGCGTTGTGGGAGGAGGATGGCTACACCTTC
-	TRBJ1-5	once	TRBV28	CASLSLNSNQPQHF	TGTGCCAGCCTCAGCCTCAATAGCAATCAGCCCCAGCATTTT
-	TRBJ2-7	once	TRBV7-9	CASSDSGSRGEQYF	TGTGCCAGCAGCGACTCCGGGTCCCGGGGAGAGCAGTACTTC
-	TRBJ2-5	-	TRBV29-1	CSVELILAEETQYF	TGCAGCGTTGAACTAATCTTGGCAGAAGAGACCCAGTACTTC
-	TRBJ2-5	-	TRBV6-1	CASSALPQVPAQYF	TGTGCCAGCAGTGCTCTCCCGCAGGTCCCGGCCCAGTACTTC
-	TRBJ2-3	-	TRBV5-1	CASSLWQADTQYF	TGCGCCAGCAGCTTGTGGCAGGCAGATACGCAGTATTTT
TRBD1	TRBJ2-7	-	TRBV28	CASSSRQGIDEQYF	TGTGCCAGCAGTTCCAGACAGGGGATCGACGAGCAGTACTTC
-	TRBJ2-7	-	TRBV5-4	CASSLDRAEQYF	TGTGCCAGCAGCTTGGACAGGGCCGAGCAGTACTTC
-	TRBJ1-2	-	TRBV12-5	CASGLAYTGPKFGYTF	TGTGCTAGTGGTTTGGCCTACACCGGGCCCAAGTTTGGCTACACCTTC
-	TRBJ2-7	few	TRBV11-2	CASSLEETYEQYF	TGTGCCAGCAGCTTAGAGGAGACCTACGAGCAGTACTTC
-	TRBJ1-1	once	TRBV5-6	CASSLGLEAFF	TGTGCCAGCAGCTTGGGCCTTGAAGCTTTCTTT
-	TRBJ2-5	-	TRBV30	CAWTNGIVGGRGETQYF	TGTGCCTGGACTAACGGGATCGTGGGGGGGCGCGGGGAGACCCAGTACTTC
-	TRBJ2-7	-	TRBV4-3	CASSPGRGAYEQYF	TGCGCCAGCAGCCCGGGACGGGGAGCCTACGAGCAGTACTTC
-	TRBJ2-7	-	TRBV27	CASSWTQGHEQYF	TGTGCCAGCAGTTGGACGCAGGGCCACGAGCAGTACTTC
-	TRBJ1-1	-	TRBV4-3	CASSQDKEGPSTEAFF	TGCGCCAGCAGCCAAGATAAGGAGGGGCCGAGCACTGAAGCTTTCTTT
-	TRBJ2-7	-	TRBV6-6	CASSYSKEGATYEQYF	TGTGCCAGCAGTTACTCGAAAGAAGGGGCCACCTACGAGCAGTACTTC
-	TRBJ1-4	-	TRBV6-6	CASGPPPNEKLFF	TGTGCCAGCGGCCCCCCGCCAAATGAAAAACTGTTTTTT
-	TRBJ1-3	-	TRBV7-2	CASSLGGNTIYF	TGTGCCAGCAGCTTGGGTGGAAACACCATATATTTT
-	TRBJ2-3	-	TRBV7-9	CASSTPPAYTQYF	TGTGCCAGCAGCACCCCCCCCGCTTATACGCAGTATTTT
TRBD2	TRBJ2-1	-	TRBV15	CATDEGRDEQFF	TGTGCCACGGACGAGGGGAGGGATGAGCAGTTCTTC
-	TRBJ1-5	-	TRBV6-1	CASSEGVRVRNQPQHF	TGTGCCAGCAGTGAAGGGGTGAGGGTTCGCAATCAGCCCCAGCATTTT
TRBD1	TRBJ1-4	-	TRBV9	CASSASQGDWEKLFF	TGTGCCAGCAGCGCCTCTCAGGGGGATTGGGAAAAACTGTTTTTT
TRBD2	TRBJ2-7	-	TRBV4-1	CASSQVAGDYEQYF	TGCGCCAGCAGCCAAGTGGCGGGGGACTACGAGCAGTACTTC
-	TRBJ2-7	-	TRBV11-3	CASSLGTADEQYF	TGTGCCAGCAGCTTGGGGACCGCGGACGAGCAGTACTTC
TRBD2	TRBJ2-7	-	TRBV29-1	CSVGVGSGPPGNYEQYF	TGCAGCGTTGGTGTGGGTAGCGGGCCTCCAGGGAACTACGAGCAGTACTTC
-	TRBJ1-1	-	TRBV29-1	CSVEMGMNTEAFF	TGCAGCGTTGAGATGGGTATGAACACTGAAGCTTTCTTT
-	TRBJ2-7	once	TRBV7-9	CASSLERGITYEQYF	TGTGCCAGCAGCTTAGAAAGGGGGATAACCTACGAGCAGTACTTC
-	TRBJ2-5	-	TRBV13	CASSLLARVEETQYF	TGTGCCAGCAGCTTACTTGCCAGGGTGGAAGAGACCCAGTACTTC
TRBD1	TRBJ2-5	-	TRBV30	CAWADRGETQYF	TGTGCCTGGGCCGACAGGGGTGAGACCCAGTACTTC
-	TRBJ2-1	-	TRBV19	CASSSRGMNYEQFF	TGTGCCAGTAGTAGTCGCGGGATGAACTATGAGCAGTTCTTC
-	TRBJ1-6	-	TRBV14	CASSPREGGRSPLHF	TGTGCCAGCAGCCCTCGGGAAGGGGGACGTTCACCCCTCCACTTT
-	TRBJ2-2	-	TRBV5-4	CASSLTGTGELFF	TGTGCCAGCAGCTTGACTGGGACCGGGGAGCTGTTTTTT
-	TRBJ1-5	-	TRBV5-1	CASSLEGIGASNQPQHF	TGCGCCAGCAGCTTGGAAGGGATAGGGGCTAGCAATCAGCCCCAGCATTTT
TRBD1	TRBJ1-3	-	TRBV29-1	CSVVLGTEFSGNTIYF	TGCAGCGTTGTGTTGGGGACAGAGTTCTCTGGAAACACCATATATTTT
TRBD1	TRBJ2-1	-	TRBV28	CASSFGQGREQFF	TGTGCCAGCAGTTTCGGACAGGGTAGAGAGCAGTTCTTC
-	TRBJ2-1	-	TRBV5-1	CASSLELPGNEQFF	TGCGCCAGCAGCTTGGAGCTACCGGGGAATGAGCAGTTCTTC
-	TRBJ2-2	-	TRBV10-3	CAIRLGTGELFF	TGTGCCATCAGGTTGGGTACCGGGGAGCTGTTTTTT
-	TRBJ2-7	once	TRBV4-1	CASSQESGSNEQYF	TGCGCCAGCAGCCAAGAATCGGGAAGTAACGAGCAGTACTTC
-	TRBJ2-7	-	TRBV6-1	CASKYYEQYF	TGTGCCAGCAAATACTACGAGCAGTACTTC
TRBD1	TRBJ1-1	-	TRBV13	CASTGEVGNTEAFF	TGTGCCAGTACAGGGGAGGTCGGAAACACTGAAGCTTTCTTT